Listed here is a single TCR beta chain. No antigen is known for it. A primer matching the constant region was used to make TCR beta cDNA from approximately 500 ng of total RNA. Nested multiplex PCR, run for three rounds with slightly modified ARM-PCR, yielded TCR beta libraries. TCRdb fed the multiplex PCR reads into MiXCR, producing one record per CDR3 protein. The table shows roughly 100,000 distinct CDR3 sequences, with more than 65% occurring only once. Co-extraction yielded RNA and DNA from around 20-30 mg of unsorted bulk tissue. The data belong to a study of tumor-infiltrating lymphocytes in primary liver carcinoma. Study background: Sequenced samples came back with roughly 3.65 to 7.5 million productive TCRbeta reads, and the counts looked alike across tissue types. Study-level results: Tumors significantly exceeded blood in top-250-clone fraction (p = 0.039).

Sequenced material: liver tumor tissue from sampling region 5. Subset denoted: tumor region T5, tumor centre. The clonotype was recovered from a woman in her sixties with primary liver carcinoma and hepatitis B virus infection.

Here the CDR3 reads CSASTQGYGYTF. Here the CDR3 DNA reads TGCAGTGCTAGCACACAGGGGTATGGCTACACCTTC. This chain uses TRBV20-1 with TRBJ1-2, with 7 bases fitting TRBD1. Germline V gene data show CDR1 as DFQATT and CDR2 as SNEGSKA (reference sequence). This CDR3 has 12 residues. V dropped 3 bases and J dropped 5; count of bases not matched to a gene: 3.